This TCR beta chain was identified in a study of blood T cells in healthy people across ages. Regarding the study as a whole: Any conclusive comparison of naive versus antigen-experienced cells was prevented by using unsorted PBMCs. As age increased, TCR beta diversity per million T cells fell in a roughly linear fashion.

The second PCR ran about 6 to 12 cycles with a sample-barcoded 5' primer and J-beta primers. Every sample gave at least 2.5 million paired-end reads containing CDR3. TCRdb re-derived calls from the 5' RACE reads in MiXCR, one entry per CDR3 protein. This table holds 1.5 million to 2 million distinct CDR3 sequences, 25% to 30% found once. Researchers report isolating at least 7 million PBMCs per sample. The junction had 13 bases not matched to a gene; V was cut back by 2 bases and J by 15 bases. This CDR3 region has 14 residues. CDR1 and CDR2 (germline): SNHLY, FYNNEI. In the case of this clonotype: Its specificity is not known.

Sequencing input: blood. The sequence came from a woman younger than 45 in good health. The V and J genes are TRBV2 and TRBJ2-1; 7 bases are a match to TRBD2. The CDR3 DNA sequence: TGTGCCAGCAGTGAAAAAATAGCGGGTCGGACGTGGTTCTTC. It translates to CASSEKIAGRTWFF.